Listed below are T cell receptor beta chains from one sample, sequenced in a study of T cells in Graves' hyperthyroidism and ophthalmopathy. TCRdb ran MiXCR on the multiplex PCR reads and lists one entry per CDR3 protein. Among approximately 610,000 distinct CDR3 sequences listed, about 15% were seen once. The sequencing input was blood. The receptors derive from a woman aged 40-49 years with Graves' ophthalmopathy. Both conserved end residues are part of each CDR3. D genes are given only for firm matches. Size values are once, few and many counts, or a class for expanded clones, and some rows have none.

.	.	TRBJ1-5	TRBV4-1	CASSQGQVRDSYSNQPQHF	TGCGCCAGCAGCCAAGGCCAGGTACGGGACTCTTATAGCAATCAGCCCCAGCATTTT
.	many	TRBJ2-5	TRBV20-1	CSASGGRGHGTLEETQYF	TGCAGTGCTAGCGGGGGAAGGGGACACGGGACACTCGAAGAGACCCAGTACTTC
.	many	TRBJ1-1	TRBV5-6	CASSLAVGRMNTEAFF	TGTGCCAGCAGCTTGGCGGTGGGGCGGATGAACACTGAAGCTTTCTTT
.	many	TRBJ2-5	TRBV20-1	CSGQTHQETQYF	TGCAGCGGACAGACCCACCAAGAGACCCAGTACTTC
TRBD1	.	TRBJ1-6	TRBV7-8	CASSLAGQGNSPLHF	TGTGCCAGCAGCTTAGCTGGACAGGGAAATTCACCCCTCCACTTT
.	many	TRBJ2-5	TRBV2	CASSGWQQETQYF	TGTGCCAGCAGTGGGTGGCAGCAAGAGACCCAGTACTTC
.	many	TRBJ1-2	TRBV20-1	CSARDSSTTSNYGYTF	TGCAGTGCTAGGGACAGCTCAACTACTTCTAACTATGGCTACACCTTC
.	many	TRBJ2-7	TRBV20-1	CSAGSGTTLWGQYF	TGCAGTGCGGGGTCCGGGACAACTCTATGGGGGCAGTACTTC
.	many	TRBJ2-5	TRBV24-1	CATSDLDYPGETQYF	TGTGCCACCAGTGATTTGGACTACCCCGGGGAGACCCAGTACTTC
TRBD1	many	TRBJ1-1	TRBV6-5	CASSLRTGGIEAFF	TGTGCCAGCAGTCTACGGACAGGGGGCATTGAAGCTTTCTTT
TRBD2	.	TRBJ2-1	TRBV12-3/TRBV12-4	CASSLAAGIPSYNEQFF	TGTGCCAGCAGTTTAGCAGCGGGGATCCCTTCCTACAATGAGCAGTTCTTC
TRBD1	many	TRBJ1-1	TRBV19	CASRPGQGYPKNTEAFF	TGTGCCAGTAGACCGGGACAGGGCTACCCTAAGAACACTGAAGCTTTCTTT
.	few	TRBJ2-7	TRBV7-9	CAIQSRYEQYF	TGTGCCATCCAAAGCCGGTACGAGCAGTACTTC
TRBD1	.	TRBJ1-1	TRBV6-2/TRBV6-3	CASSYRIGTVTEAFF	TGTGCCAGCAGTTACCGTATTGGGACAGTGACTGAAGCTTTCTTT
TRBD1	.	TRBJ2-5	TRBV5-6	CASSPTGTGGVQETQYF	TGTGCCAGCAGCCCCACTGGGACAGGGGGCGTTCAAGAGACCCAGTACTTC
.	few	TRBJ2-7	TRBV4-3	CASSQDLGGSYEQYF	TGCGCCAGCAGCCAAGATTTAGGCGGCAGTTACGAGCAGTACTTC
TRBD1	few	TRBJ1-1	TRBV12-3/TRBV12-4	CASSSRRQGAMNTEAFF	TGTGCCAGCAGTTCTAGGAGACAGGGGGCGATGAACACTGAAGCTTTCTTT
.	.	TRBJ2-7	TRBV4-2	CASSQDSRGETYEQYF	TGTGCCAGCAGCCAAGATTCGCGCGGGGAAACGTACGAGCAGTACTTC
.	many	TRBJ1-1	TRBV6-2/TRBV6-3	CASGYQEIEAFF	TGTGCCAGCGGATACCAGGAGATTGAAGCTTTCTTT
TRBD1	.	TRBJ1-2	TRBV2	CASSEGTGGVYGYTF	TGTGCCAGCAGTGAAGGGACAGGGGGCGTCTATGGCTACACCTTC
.	many	TRBJ2-7	TRBV6-5	CASSSQGQSVEYF	TGTGCCAGCAGTTCTCAAGGACAGTCTGTGGAGTACTTC
.	many	TRBJ2-7	TRBV6-5	CASSYGQGSYEQYF	TGTGCCAGCAGTTACGGTCAAGGGTCCTACGAGCAGTACTTC
.	many	TRBJ2-7	TRBV20-1	CSARGLDGGEQYF	TGCAGTGCTAGAGGGTTAGACGGGGGCGAGCAGTACTTC
TRBD2	many	TRBJ2-7	TRBV19	CASSTGTSGRNYEQYF	TGTGCCAGTAGTACAGGGACTAGCGGGAGGAACTACGAGCAGTACTTC
TRBD1	many	TRBJ1-1	TRBV29-1	CSVDRGWEAFF	TGCAGCGTCGACAGGGGATGGGAGGCTTTCTTT
.	many	TRBJ2-5	TRBV4-1	CASSQASPEGEIQPQETQYF	TGCGCCAGCAGCCAAGCCTCGCCCGAGGGAGAGATCCAGCCCCAAGAGACCCAGTACTTC
.	few	TRBJ2-5	TRBV9	CASSVVEGGQETQYF	TGTGCCAGCAGCGTAGTTGAGGGGGGACAAGAGACCCAGTACTTC
TRBD1	many	TRBJ1-2	TRBV27	CASSIRTGQGYTF	TGTGCCAGCAGTATCCGGACAGGCCAGGGCTACACCTTC
.	many	TRBJ1-5	TRBV30	CAWSGRSLNQPQHF	TGTGCCTGGAGTGGACGGTCGCTCAATCAGCCCCAGCATTTT
TRBD2	few	TRBJ2-4	TRBV7-8	CASSYKWGGGSAKNIQYF	TGTGCCAGCAGCTATAAATGGGGCGGGGGGTCGGCCAAAAACATTCAGTACTTC
TRBD2	many	TRBJ2-7	TRBV7-8	CASSSLAVYSYEQYF	TGTGCCAGCAGCTCACTAGCGGTCTACTCCTACGAGCAGTACTTC
.	many	TRBJ2-7	TRBV19	CASSPGEGDSYEQYF	TGTGCCAGTAGCCCAGGGGAGGGGGATTCCTACGAGCAGTACTTC
TRBD1	.	TRBJ1-4	TRBV13	CASSFVGTGDEKLFF	TGTGCCAGCAGCTTCGTTGGGACAGGGGATGAAAAACTGTTTTTT
.	many	TRBJ1-1	TRBV15	CATSSLRWSMNTEAFF	TGTGCCACCAGCAGCCTTCGTTGGTCCATGAACACTGAAGCTTTCTTT
.	many	TRBJ2-3	TRBV19	CASTIYGEGTDTQYF	TGTGCCAGTACCATCTATGGTGAGGGCACAGATACGCAGTATTTT